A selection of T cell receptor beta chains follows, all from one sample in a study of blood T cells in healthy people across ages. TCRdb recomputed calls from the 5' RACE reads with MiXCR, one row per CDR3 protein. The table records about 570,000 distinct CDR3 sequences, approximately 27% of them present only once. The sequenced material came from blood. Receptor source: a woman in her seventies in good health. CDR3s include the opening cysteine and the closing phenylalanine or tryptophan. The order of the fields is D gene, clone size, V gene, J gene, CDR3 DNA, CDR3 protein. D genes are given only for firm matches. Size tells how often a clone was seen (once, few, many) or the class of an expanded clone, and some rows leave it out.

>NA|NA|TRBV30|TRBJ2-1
TGTGCCTGGAGTGTAGGCCGCGCCTACAATGAGCAGTTCTTC
CAWSVGRAYNEQFF
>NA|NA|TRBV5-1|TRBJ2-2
TGCGCCAGCAGCTTGGACGTGGCGAACACCGGGGAGCTGTTTTTT
CASSLDVANTGELFF
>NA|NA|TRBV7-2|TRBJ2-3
TGTGCCAGCAGCTTGCATAGCCGACGCACAGATACGCAGTATTTT
CASSLHSRRTDTQYF
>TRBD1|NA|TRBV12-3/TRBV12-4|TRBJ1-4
TGTGCCAGCAGTTTAGGGCCAGGGGGTAAAGGAGGGACTAATGAAAAACTGTTTTTT
CASSLGPGGKGGTNEKLFF
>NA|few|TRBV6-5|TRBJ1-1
TGTGCCAGCAGTTACGATCTATCAGGGTACACTGAAGCTTTCTTT
CASSYDLSGYTEAFF
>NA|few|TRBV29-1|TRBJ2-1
TGCAGCTTGGTCCGGGGGCCCTCCTACAATGAGCAGTTCTTC
CSLVRGPSYNEQFF
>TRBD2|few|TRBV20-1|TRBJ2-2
TGCAGTGCTAGGCCCCTAGGTAGCGGGACCGGGGAGCTGTTTTTT
CSARPLGSGTGELFF
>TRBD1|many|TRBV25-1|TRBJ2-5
TGTGCCAGCAGTGAGACAGGGGTAGAGACCCAGTACTTC
CASSETGVETQYF
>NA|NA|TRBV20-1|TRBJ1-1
TGCAGTGCTAGAAGGCCCGGGACTCATGCTTTCTTT
CSARRPGTHAFF
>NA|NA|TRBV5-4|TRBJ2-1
TGTGCCAGCGGTAGAGAGGACACCGGCTACAATGAGCAGTTCTTC
CASGREDTGYNEQFF
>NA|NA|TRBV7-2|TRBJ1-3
TGTGCCAGCAGCTTTGTAGGGCAGGGGACCTCTGGAAACACCATATATTTT
CASSFVGQGTSGNTIYF
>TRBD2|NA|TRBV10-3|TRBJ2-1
TGTGCCATCAGTGAAGCGGGGATCCCCAATGAGCAGTTCTTC
CAISEAGIPNEQFF
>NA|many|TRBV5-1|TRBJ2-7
TGCGCCAGCAGGCGTGCGCAGGATTCCTACGAGCAGTACTTC
CASRRAQDSYEQYF
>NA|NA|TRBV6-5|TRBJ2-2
TGTGCCAGCAGATTCGGGACGTCCGGGACCGGGGAGCTGTTTTTT
CASRFGTSGTGELFF
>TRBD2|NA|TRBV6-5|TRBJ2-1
TGTGCCAGCAATCCCGGGACTAGCGGTACCAATGAGCAGTTCTTC
CASNPGTSGTNEQFF
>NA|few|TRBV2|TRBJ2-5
TGTGCCAGCAGTCAGCCCCTGACCCCCATCTACTTC
CASSQPLTPIYF
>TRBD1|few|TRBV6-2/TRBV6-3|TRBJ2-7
TGTGCCAGCAGTTCTCCGGGACAGATATCCTACGAGCAGTACTTC
CASSSPGQISYEQYF
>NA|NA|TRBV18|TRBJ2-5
TGTGCCAGCTCCAACCGAGGGGCTCAAGAGACCCAGTACTTC
CASSNRGAQETQYF
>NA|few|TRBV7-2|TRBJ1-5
TGTGCCAGCAGCTTAATGGGGCTTAGCAATCAGCCCCAGCATTTT
CASSLMGLSNQPQHF
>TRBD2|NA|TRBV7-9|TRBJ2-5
TGTGCCAGCAGCGCTATAAAGCGGGGGGGCCGTGAGACCCAGTACTTC
CASSAIKRGGRETQYF
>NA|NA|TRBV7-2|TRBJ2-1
TGTGCCAGCAGCTTAACCCCACGGGGGTATAGCTCCTACAATGAGCAGTTCTTC
CASSLTPRGYSSYNEQFF
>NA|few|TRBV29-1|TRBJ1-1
TGCAGCGTTGCCGGGGGGCGAACTGAAGCTTTCTTT
CSVAGGRTEAFF
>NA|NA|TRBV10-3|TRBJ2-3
TGTGCCACTCACGCGAGCGGAACAGATACGCAGTATTTT
CATHASGTDTQYF
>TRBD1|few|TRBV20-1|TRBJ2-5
TGCAGTGCCCCTAAAGGGGGCGAGACCCAGTACTTC
CSAPKGGETQYF